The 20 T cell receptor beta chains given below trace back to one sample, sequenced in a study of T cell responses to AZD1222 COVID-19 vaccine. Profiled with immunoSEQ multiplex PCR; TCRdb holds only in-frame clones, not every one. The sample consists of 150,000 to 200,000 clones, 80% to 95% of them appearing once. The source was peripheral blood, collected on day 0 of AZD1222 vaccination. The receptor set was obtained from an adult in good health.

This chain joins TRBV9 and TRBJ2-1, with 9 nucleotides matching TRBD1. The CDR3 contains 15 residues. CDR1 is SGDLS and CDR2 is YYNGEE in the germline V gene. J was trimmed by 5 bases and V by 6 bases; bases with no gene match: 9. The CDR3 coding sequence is TGTGCCAGCACTTCGGGGACAGGGAGGAACAATGAGCAGTTCTTC. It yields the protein CASTSGTGRNNEQFF.

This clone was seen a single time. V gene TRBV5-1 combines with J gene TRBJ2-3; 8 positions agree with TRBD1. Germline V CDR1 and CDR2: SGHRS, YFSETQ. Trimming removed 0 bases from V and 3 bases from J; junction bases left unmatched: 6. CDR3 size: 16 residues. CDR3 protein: CASSLADRGETDTQYF. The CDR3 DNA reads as TGCGCCAGCAGCTTGGCCGACAGGGGAGAGACAGATACGCAGTATTTT.

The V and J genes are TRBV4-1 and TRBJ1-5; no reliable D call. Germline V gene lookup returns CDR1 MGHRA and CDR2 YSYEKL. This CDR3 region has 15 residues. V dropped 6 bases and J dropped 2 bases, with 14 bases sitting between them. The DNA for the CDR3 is TGCGCCAGCAGTCTTGGGGATTGGGGCAATCAGCCCCAGCATTTT. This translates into CASSLGDWGNQPQHF.

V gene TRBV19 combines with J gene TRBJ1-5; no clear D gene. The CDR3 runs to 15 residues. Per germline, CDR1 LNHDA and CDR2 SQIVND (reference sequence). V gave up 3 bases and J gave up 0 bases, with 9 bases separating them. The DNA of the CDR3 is TGTGCCAGTAGTATTAACGGATATAGCAATCAGCCCCAGCATTTT. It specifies CASSINGYSNQPQHF.

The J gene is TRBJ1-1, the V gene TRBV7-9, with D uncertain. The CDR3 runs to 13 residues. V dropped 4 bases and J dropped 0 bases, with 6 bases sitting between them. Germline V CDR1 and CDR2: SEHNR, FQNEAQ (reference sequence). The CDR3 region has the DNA TGTGCCAGCAGCTGGACGGTGAACACTGAAGCTTTCTTT. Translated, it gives CASSWTVNTEAFF.

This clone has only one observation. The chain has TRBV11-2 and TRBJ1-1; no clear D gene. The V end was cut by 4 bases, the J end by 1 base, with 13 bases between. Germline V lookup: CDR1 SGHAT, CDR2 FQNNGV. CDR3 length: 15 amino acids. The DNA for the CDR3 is TGTGCCAGCAGCTCGTCGGACGGCGGGAACACTGAAGCTTTCTTT. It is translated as CASSSSDGGNTEAFF.

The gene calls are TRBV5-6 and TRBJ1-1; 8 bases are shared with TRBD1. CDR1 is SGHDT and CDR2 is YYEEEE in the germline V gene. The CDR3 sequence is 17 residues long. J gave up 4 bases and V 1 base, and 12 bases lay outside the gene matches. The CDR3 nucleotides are TGTGCCAGCAGCTTGTTCCAGGGGGCGCGTGAAAGCACTGAAGCTTTCTTT. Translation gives CASSLFQGARESTEAFF. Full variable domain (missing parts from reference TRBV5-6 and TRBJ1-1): DAGVTQSPTHLIKTRGQQVTLRCSPKSGHDTVSWYQQALGQGPQFIFQYYEEEERQRGNFPDRFSGHQFPNYSSELNVNALLLGDSALYLCASSLFQGARESTEAFFGQGTRLTVV.

CDR3 sequence: CATSDRGSYSNQPQHF. CDR3 nucleotides: TGTGCCACCAGTGATAGGGGGTCTTATAGCAATCAGCCCCAGCATTTT. The chain carries TRBV24-1 and TRBJ1-5; a possible D gene is TRBD1 (6 bases). Trimming stripped 3 bases from V and 0 bases from J, with 11 bases between. Germline V lookup: CDR1 KGHDR, CDR2 SFDVKD. The CDR3 contains 16 residues.

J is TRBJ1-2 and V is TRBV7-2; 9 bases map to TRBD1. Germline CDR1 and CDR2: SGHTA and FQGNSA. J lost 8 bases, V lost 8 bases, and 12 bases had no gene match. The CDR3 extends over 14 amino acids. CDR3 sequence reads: CASRSGQGIGGYTF. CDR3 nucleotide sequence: TGTGCCAGCCGCTCGGGACAGGGAATCGGGGGCTACACCTTC.

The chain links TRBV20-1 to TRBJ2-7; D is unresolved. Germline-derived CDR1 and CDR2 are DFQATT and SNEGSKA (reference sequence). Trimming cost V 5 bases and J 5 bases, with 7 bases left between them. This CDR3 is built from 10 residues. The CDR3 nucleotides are TGCAGTGCTTTGGGAAACGAGCAGTACTTC. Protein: CSALGNEQYF.

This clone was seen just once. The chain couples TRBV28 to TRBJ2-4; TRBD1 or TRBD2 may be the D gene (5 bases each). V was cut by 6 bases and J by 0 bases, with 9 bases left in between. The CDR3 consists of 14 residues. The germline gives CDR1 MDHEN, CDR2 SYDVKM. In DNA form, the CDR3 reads TGTGCCAGCAGAGGGGACCCAGCCAAAAACATTCAGTACTTC. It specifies CASRGDPAKNIQYF.

CDR3 bases: TGTGCCAGCCGGAAGGGACTGGTCGTGAACGAGCAGTACTTC. This sequence encodes CASRKGLVVNEQYF. V gene TRBV2 combines with J gene TRBJ2-7; possibly TRBD2 for D (6 bases). V gave up 8 bases and J gave up 5 bases, with 19 bases separating them. This CDR3 comprises 14 residues. Germline V CDR1 and CDR2: SNHLY, FYNNEI.

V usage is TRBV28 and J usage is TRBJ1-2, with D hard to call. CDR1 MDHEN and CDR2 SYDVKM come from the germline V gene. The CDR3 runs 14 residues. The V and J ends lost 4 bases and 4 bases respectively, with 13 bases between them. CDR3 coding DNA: TGTGCCAGCAGTTCCCCGACGGCCTTCTATGGCTACACCTTC. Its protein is CASSSPTAFYGYTF.

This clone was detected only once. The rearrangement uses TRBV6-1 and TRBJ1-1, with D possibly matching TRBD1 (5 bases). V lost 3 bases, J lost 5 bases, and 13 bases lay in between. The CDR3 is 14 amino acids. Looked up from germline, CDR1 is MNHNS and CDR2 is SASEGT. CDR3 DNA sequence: TGTGCCAGCAGTGACCCAGGGTTCGGAACTGAAGCTTTCTTT. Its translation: CASSDPGFGTEAFF.

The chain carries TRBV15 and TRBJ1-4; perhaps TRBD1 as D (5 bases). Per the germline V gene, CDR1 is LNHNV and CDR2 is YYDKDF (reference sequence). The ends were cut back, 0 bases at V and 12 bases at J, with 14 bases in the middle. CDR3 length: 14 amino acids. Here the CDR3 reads CATSRDLKGPELFF. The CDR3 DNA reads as TGTGCCACCAGCAGAGATTTGAAGGGGCCTGAACTGTTTTTT.

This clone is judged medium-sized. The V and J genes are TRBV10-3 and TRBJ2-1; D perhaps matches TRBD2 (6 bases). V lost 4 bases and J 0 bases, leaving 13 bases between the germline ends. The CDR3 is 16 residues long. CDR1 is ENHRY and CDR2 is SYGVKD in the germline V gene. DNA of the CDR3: TGTGCCATCAGTGCTCGGGACTCAAGCTCCTACAATGAGCAGTTCTTC. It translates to CAISARDSSSYNEQFF.

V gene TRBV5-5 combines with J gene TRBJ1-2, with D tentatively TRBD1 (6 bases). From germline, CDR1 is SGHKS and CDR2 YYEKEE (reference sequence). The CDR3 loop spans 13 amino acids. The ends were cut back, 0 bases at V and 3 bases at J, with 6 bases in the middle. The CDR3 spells CASSLDRDYGYTF. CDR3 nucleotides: TGTGCCAGCAGCTTGGACAGGGACTATGGCTACACCTTC. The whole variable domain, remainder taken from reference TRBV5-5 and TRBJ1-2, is DAGVTQSPTHLIKTRGQQVTLRCSPISGHKSVSWYQQVLGQGPQFIFQYYEKEERGRGNFPDRFSARQFPNYSSELNVNALLLGDSALYLCASSLDRDYGYTFGSGTRLTVV.

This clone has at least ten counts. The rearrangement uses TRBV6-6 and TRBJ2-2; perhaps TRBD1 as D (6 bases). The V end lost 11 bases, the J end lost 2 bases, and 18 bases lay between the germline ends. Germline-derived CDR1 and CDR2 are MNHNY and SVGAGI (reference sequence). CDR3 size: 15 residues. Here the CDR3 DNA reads TGTGCCTGTGAACCGGGACACCTCAACACCGGGGAGCTGTTTTTT. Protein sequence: CACEPGHLNTGELFF.

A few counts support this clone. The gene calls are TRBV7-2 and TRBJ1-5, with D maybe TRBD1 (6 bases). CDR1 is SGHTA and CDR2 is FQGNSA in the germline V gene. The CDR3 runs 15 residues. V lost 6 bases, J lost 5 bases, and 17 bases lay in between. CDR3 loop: CASSFMTGRDQPQHF. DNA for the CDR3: TGTGCCAGCAGTTTTATGACAGGCCGGGATCAGCCCCAGCATTTT.

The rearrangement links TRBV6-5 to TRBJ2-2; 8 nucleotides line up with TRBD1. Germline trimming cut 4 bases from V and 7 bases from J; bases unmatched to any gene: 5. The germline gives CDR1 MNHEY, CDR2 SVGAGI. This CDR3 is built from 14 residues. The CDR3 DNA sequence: TGTGCCAGCAGTTTGACAGGGGCGAACGGGGAGCTGTTTTTT. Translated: CASSLTGANGELFF.